This TCR beta chain appears in the sequencing data of a study of blood T cells in healthy people across ages (dated by TCRdb to the mid-2010s). Regarding the research as a whole: In model experiments, template switching captured about one uniquely barcoded TCR beta cDNA molecule for every two T cells. The study analyzed two additional independent replicas of 1 million unique cDNA reads from the same blood draw for two donors, one aged 18 to 30 and one aged 80 or older. Donors were grouped into four age groups: young (average approximately 16 years), middle-aged (less than 40), aged (about 60) and long-lived (roughly 80). Age-related changes in TCR beta repertoire diversity were measured in the study by deep sequencing normalized with unique cDNA molecular identifiers. Beyond this particular receptor, the publication reports: There was a strong correlation between observed TCR beta diversity and the percentage of naive T cells measured by flow cytometry. The long-lived group showed more naive CD4+ T cells, fewer expanded clones and increased TCR diversity than the aged group, suggesting age selection. Since profiling was done on bulk unsorted PBMCs, naive and antigen-experienced compartments could not be conclusively compared. As age increased, observed TCR beta diversity per million T cells dropped in a roughly linear way, and a significant reduction was already evident by age around 41. Because the CMV infection status of the donors was unknown, age-related changes in expanded clonotypes may potentially have been confounded. Estimates of total diversity based on one million sequenced T cells were considered lower bounds and underestimates.

On this clonotype: Its antigen has not been determined. One base away there is no much larger clone; base qualities are not given.

Library preparation used 5' RACE. The listed sequencing device is Illumina HiSeq 2500. The second PCR ran for roughly 7 to 11 cycles and used a J-beta primer mix along with a sample-barcoded 5' primer. A unique molecular identifier was introduced onto each TCR beta cDNA molecule by a template-switch 5' adaptor carrying 12 random nucleotides. At least 2.5 million CDR3-containing paired-end reads were obtained from each sample. First-strand cDNA was synthesized from all RNA with the Mint cDNA synthesis kit, primed by a TRBC-specific oligonucleotide. After uracil-DNA glycosylase treatment, a first 18-cycle PCR used universal primers M1SS and BC2_uni_R on all cDNA. As for how the authors treated the data: Normalization of each sample was performed by random selection of 1 million high-quality reads, each carrying a distinct molecular identifier. Instead of being binned into consensus sequences, reads that shared molecular identifiers were thrown out. MiTCR, with a Q25 quality threshold and the strictest error-elimination algorithm, was used for CDR3 identification, clonotype clustering and error correction. A nonparametric unseen species model with Euler transformation was used to estimate lower-bound total TCR beta diversity. The raw public reads went through TCRdb reprocessing: fastp at Q25, MiXCR clone calling, in-frame beta chains kept. Duplicate CDR3 protein sequences are folded into a single record with the most common DNA and genes. The V and J calls and clone size come from TCRdb's table, not from the authors' own analysis. In all, the sample holds around 1,000,000 distinct CDR3 sequences, and 20% to 25% of those were seen once. Of the sample, about 0.72% falls within the top ten clones.

Systemically healthy Caucasian individuals from Russia, some 36 in total and aged about 6 to 100 years, were included as donors. Roughly 9 milliliters of peripheral blood were drawn from each donor into EDTA-treated Vacutainer tubes. Ficoll-Paque density-gradient centrifugation was used to isolate PBMCs, with at least 7 million obtained per sample. Total RNA, at least 6 micrograms per sample, was extracted from PBMCs with Trizol reagent. The percentages of naive CD45RAhigh/CD27high T cells were determined by flow cytometry on a PBMC aliquot from every donor. From the germline V gene, CDR1 is MNHEY and CDR2 is SVGEGT. V loses 2 bases of germline sequence and J loses 0 bases, and the interval between the two ends is 8 bases. Reading from cysteine to phenylalanine, the CDR3 counts 14 amino acids. The entry retains the CDR3 DNA only, 42 bases that are in frame from base 1. The same sample was also used in a study of T cells of mothers and their children. The second paper further reports: Nine systemically healthy Caucasian individuals, comprising three mothers and their six children, were included as donors. cDNA synthesis consumed the entire amount of extracted RNA, loaded at about 1.5 ug RNA in each 15 ul reaction. Sample barcodes and 2-4 random nucleotides were added via the M1S primer in the second PCR. Over 8 million TCR beta CDR3 reads came from each mother, compared with around 3 million reads from each child. In both related and unrelated pairs, thymic selection shapes the output of TCR recombination in a similar way, with inherited differences having only a minor effect. Normalized repertoire overlap was always slightly but never significantly higher in related than unrelated mother-child pairs. No persistent microchimeric T cell clones were detected, at a sensitivity of approximately 100 clones per million clonotypes. In the study, deep NGS was used to compare the TCR beta repertoires of mothers and children, and features distinguishing related mother-child pairs from unrelated individuals were sought. Mothers averaged about 40 +/- 4 years of age and children averaged about 10 +/- 4 years. After adapter ligation was performed with NEBNext reagents, the libraries were sequenced on an Illumina HiSeq 2000 with 100+100 nt paired-end reads. To avoid cross-contamination, the mother libraries and the child libraries were prepared a month apart and sequenced in separate runs. Between roughly 450,000 and 2,000,000 distinct TCR beta clonotypes were identified per donor. Naive TCR beta clonotypes were estimated from low-frequency clonotypes matched to each donor's FACS-determined naive share, without sorting.

Sequenced: blood. The sequence links TRBV6-2 or TRBV6-3 to TRBJ2-7, with the D gene not confidently named. The sequence was obtained from a girl aged 2-10 years in good health. The CDR3 reads CASSYGVLSYEQYF. In nucleotide form, the sequence is TGTGCCAGCAGTTACGGGGTTCTCTCCTACGAGCAGTACTTC.